The 31 T cell receptor beta chains given below trace back to one sample, sequenced in a study of cytomegalovirus exposure and HLA in healthy donors. The PCR contained 60 Vbeta and 13 Jbeta primers. This table comes from immunoSEQ multiplex PCR, and its TCRdb copy is limited to in-frame clones, with some not included. Found here are some 130,000 clones, about 82% of them singletons; the top ten hold around 5%. The sample was PBMCs. The receptors stem from a man between 25 and 39 years old in good health.

The CDR3 is CASSELLEQYF. CDR3 nucleotides: TGTGCCAGCAGTGAGCTACTCGAGCAGTACTTC. V usage is TRBV7-9 and J usage is TRBJ2-7; unclear D gene. The CDR3 runs 11 residues. Germline loops: CDR1 SEHNR, CDR2 FQNEAQ (reference sequence). The germline V and J ends were trimmed by 6 bases and 6 bases, with 9 bases remaining between them.

The rearrangement joins TRBV2 to TRBJ2-7; 12 positions agree with TRBD2. Germline V CDR1 and CDR2: SNHLY, FYNNEI. The junction had 23 bases not matched to a gene; V was cut back by 11 bases and J by 0 bases. The CDR3 extends over 20 amino acids. CDR3 sequence reads: CAQQGTGSLAGGMVSYEQYF. The CDR3 DNA sequence: TGTGCCCAGCAAGGGACAGGGTCACTAGCGGGAGGCATGGTCTCCTACGAGCAGTACTTC. Full variable domain (missing parts from reference TRBV2 and TRBJ2-7): EPEVTQTPSHQVTQMGQEVILRCVPISNHLYFYWYRQILGQKVEFLVSFYNNEISEKSEIFDDQFSVERPDGSNFTLKIRSTKLEDSAMYFCAQQGTGSLAGGMVSYEQYFGPGTRLTVT.

This clone was observed a single time. The chain has TRBV28 and TRBJ1-1; 9 bases are shared with TRBD1. The CDR3 is made up of 13 amino acids. V was pared by 6 bases and J by 8 bases, with 7 bases of the junction left unmatched. From germline, CDR1 is MDHEN and CDR2 SYDVKM. CDR3 in amino acids: CASRRQGGTEAFF. As DNA, the CDR3 is TGTGCCAGCAGAAGACAGGGGGGCACGGAAGCTTTCTTT.

The V and J genes are TRBV28 and TRBJ2-6; maybe TRBD2 (5 bases). The CDR3 has 15 residues. Germline-derived CDR1 and CDR2 are MDHEN and SYDVKM. V lost 6 bases and J 0 bases, leaving 9 bases between the germline ends. In DNA, the CDR3 is TGTGCCAGCAGCCTAGCTAGCTCTGGGGCCAACGTCCTGACTTTC. The encoded protein is CASSLASSGANVLTF. Together with reference TRBV28 and TRBJ2-6, the CDR3 gives the full variable domain: DVKVTQSSRYLVKRTGEKVFLECVQDMDHENMFWYRQDPGLGLRLIYFSYDVKMKEKGDIPEGYSVSREKKERFSLILESASTNQTSMYLCASSLASSGANVLTFGAGSRLTVL.

By share of the sample, this clone is medium-sized. The chain joins TRBV10-2 to TRBJ2-2, with 13 bases that match TRBD2. With 2 bases clipped from V and 6 bases from J, the junction kept 0 bases outside the gene matches. The CDR3 runs 15 residues. Germline values: CDR1 WSHSY, CDR2 SAAADI. CDR3 in amino acids: CASSEGLAGAGELFF. CDR3 in DNA: TGCGCCAGCAGTGAGGGACTAGCGGGAGCCGGGGAGCTGTTTTTT.

CDR3 bases: TGTGCCAGCTCCCTCTCCTACGAGCAGTACTTC. It yields the protein CASSLSYEQYF. The chain uses TRBV18 and TRBJ2-7; D call uncertain. This CDR3 is built from 11 residues. Trimming shortened V by 6 bases and J by 0 bases, and 3 bases separated the two germline ends. Germline lookup yields CDR1 KGHSH and CDR2 LQKENI.

This clone has a single count. The genes are TRBV18 and TRBJ2-1, with TRBD2 identical over 13 bases. The CDR3 loop spans 15 amino acids. Germline assignment: CDR1 KGHSH and CDR2 LQKENI. After removal of 4 bases from V and 9 bases from J, the junction contained 6 bases not matched to a gene. The DNA for the CDR3 is TGTGCCAGCTCACTCCCGGGACTAGCGGGATTTGAGCAGTTCTTC. Its translation is CASSLPGLAGFEQFF.

The V and J genes are TRBV18 and TRBJ2-7; 10 bases are a match to TRBD1. CDR3 length: 15 residues. The J segment lost 2 bases and the V segment lost 5 bases, leaving 6 bases of the junction unmatched. Germline CDR1 is KGHSH and CDR2 is LQKENI. In DNA form, the CDR3 reads TGTGCCAGCTCATCAGGGACAGGGGAAACCTACGAGCAGTACTTC. Translation: CASSSGTGETYEQYF.

The chain joins TRBV13 to TRBJ1-3; weak D call: TRBD1 (5 bases). The CDR3 is made up of 15 amino acids. Trimming removed 5 bases from V and 0 bases from J, with 11 bases in between. The V gene's germline CDR1 is PRHDT and CDR2 FYEKMQ (reference sequence). The CDR3, as DNA: TGTGCCAGCAGCATCCAGGGCCACTCTGGAAACACCATATATTTT. Residues: CASSIQGHSGNTIYF.

This rearrangement joins TRBV6-5 to TRBJ2-3, with D perhaps matching TRBD1 (5 bases). V gave up 4 bases and J gave up 4 bases, with 15 bases separating them. Germline CDR1 is MNHEY and CDR2 is SVGAGI. There are 15 residues in the CDR3. The CDR3 sequence is CASSSTGPGADTQYF. CDR3 nucleotide sequence: TGTGCCAGCAGTTCCACAGGTCCCGGAGCAGATACGCAGTATTTT.

This chain links TRBV5-1 with TRBJ2-7; 10 bases match TRBD2. Per the germline V gene, CDR1 is SGHRS and CDR2 is YFSETQ. Trimming cost V 1 base and J 3 bases; bases outside gene matches: 4. The CDR3 has 15 residues. DNA of the CDR3: TGCGCCAGCAGCTTGAATAGCGGGGGGAGCTACGAGCAGTACTTC. Amino acid sequence: CASSLNSGGSYEQYF.

The chain combines TRBV4-1 with TRBJ2-7; D unclear. From germline, CDR1 is MGHRA and CDR2 YSYEKL. The CDR3 has 12 residues. V was pared by 1 base and J by 6 bases, with 7 bases between. This CDR3 is CASSQGSGEQYF. Here the CDR3 DNA reads TGCGCCAGCAGCCAAGGCTCAGGCGAGCAGTACTTC.

This clone has a handful of counts. The V call is TRBV28, the J call TRBJ2-1; 14 bases fit TRBD2. The CDR3 is 16 residues long. The V and J ends lost 5 bases and 6 bases, in that order; junction bases with no gene match: 6. Germline assignment: CDR1 MDHEN and CDR2 SYDVKM. CDR3 DNA: TGTGCCAGCAGTACAGCTGGACTAGCGGGAGGCAATGAGCAGTTCTTC. This translates into CASSTAGLAGGNEQFF.

As to this clone: The germline gene is not matched at one end of the junction; a read error may be the cause. The rearrangement uses TRBV7-9 and TRBJ2-2; 7 bases are a match to TRBD1. Per the germline V gene, CDR1 is SEHNR and CDR2 is FQNEAQ (reference sequence). The CDR3 contains 15 residues. Written as DNA, the CDR3 is TGTTCCAGCAGCAGACAGGGATCAAACACCGGGGAGCTGTTTTTT. As protein: CSSSRQGSNTGELFF.

This chain uses TRBV9 with TRBJ1-6; 8 bases are a match to TRBD1. Per the germline V gene, CDR1 is SGDLS and CDR2 is YYNGEE. The CDR3 length is 17 residues. Germline trimming cut 3 bases from V and 8 bases from J; bases unmatched to any gene: 13. This CDR3 is CASSGSQGQGFDSPLHF. The CDR3 DNA follows: TGTGCCAGCAGCGGCTCACAAGGACAGGGTTTTGATTCACCCCTCCACTTT.

The DNA of the CDR3 is TGTGCCAGTAGCCATGGGGGGGGGACCCAGTACTTC. This encodes CASSHGGGTQYF. J is TRBJ2-5 and V is TRBV19; 7 bases fit TRBD2. The CDR3 has 12 residues. CDR1 LNHDA and CDR2 SQIVND come from the germline V gene (reference sequence). J lost 7 bases, V lost 6 bases, and 5 bases had no gene match.

Written as DNA, the CDR3 is TGTGCCAGCAGTCATCGCTCAGGGACTAGCGGGAGGGGGGCGCAGTACTTC. Its protein is CASSHRSGTSGRGAQYF. The V and J genes are TRBV28 and TRBJ2-7, with 16 nucleotides matching TRBD2. The CDR3 has 17 amino acids. Unmatched junction bases numbered 13, after V lost 5 bases and J lost 9 bases. The germline V gene has CDR1 MDHEN and CDR2 SYDVKM.

This clone has more than one count but fewer than ten. V and J are TRBV5-6 and TRBJ2-7; TRBD2 matches 10 bases. Losses at the gene ends were 3 bases for V and 7 bases for J; bases not matched to a gene: 16. Germline CDR1 is SGHDT and CDR2 is YYEEEE. The CDR3 is 17 amino acids. The CDR3 spells CASSWTSFSGRLSEQYF. As DNA, the CDR3 is TGTGCCAGCAGCTGGACCTCATTTAGCGGGAGGTTAAGTGAGCAGTACTTC.

The CDR3 is CASSRGRGEQYF. CDR3 DNA sequence: TGTGCCAGCAGCCGTGGTAGGGGCGAGCAGTACTTC. The chain combines TRBV16 with TRBJ2-7, with a tentative D call TRBD1 (5 bases). The V end was cut by 4 bases, the J end by 6 bases, with 10 bases between. The length of the CDR3 is 12 residues. Germline assignment: CDR1 KGHSY and CDR2 FQNENV.

The chain has TRBV6-1 and TRBJ2-6; 9 bases agree with TRBD1. J lost 3 bases, V lost 4 bases, and 7 bases had no gene match. Looked up from germline, CDR1 is MNHNS and CDR2 is SASEGT. The CDR3 loop spans 17 amino acids. The CDR3 DNA reads TGTGCCAGCAGTGGCTCGGACAGGGGAGGTGGGGCCAACGTCCTGACTTTC. It encodes CASSGSDRGGGANVLTF.

The rearrangement links TRBV5-5 to TRBJ2-3, with 8 bases identical to TRBD1. Germline CDR1 reads SGHKS; CDR2 reads YYEKEE (reference sequence). The CDR3 covers 15 residues. Trimming took 4 bases from V and 10 from J; bases not matched to a gene: 14. The CDR3, as DNA: TGTGCCAGCAGCCAGACAGGGGCCTCCTCTGAGCCGCAGTATTTT. It specifies CASSQTGASSEPQYF.

The chain combines TRBV28 with TRBJ1-4; 9 bases are a match to TRBD1. The CDR3 has 16 amino acids. From germline, CDR1 is MDHEN and CDR2 SYDVKM. The trim removed 9 bases at V and 0 bases at J, leaving 8 bases unmatched. CDR3 sequence reads: CASHTGGVATNEKLFF. DNA of the CDR3: TGTGCCAGTCATACAGGGGGCGTAGCAACTAATGAAAAACTGTTTTTT.

The V and J genes are TRBV19 and TRBJ2-5; possible D gene TRBD2, 6 bases. The CDR3 is made up of 15 amino acids. The V end was cut by 4 bases, the J end by 6 bases, with 18 bases between. From germline, CDR1 is LNHDA and CDR2 SQIVND (reference sequence). CDR3 DNA sequence: TGTGCCAGTAGTACGGGAGCTAGTTCCACACAGACCCAGTACTTC. Residues: CASSTGASSTQTQYF.

The V gene is TRBV27, the J gene TRBJ2-1; D possibly corresponds to TRBD1 (5 bases). V was trimmed by 8 bases and J by 0 bases, leaving 8 bases between them. Germline CDR1 reads MNHEY; CDR2 reads SMNVEV (reference sequence). This CDR3 is 13 amino acids long. The CDR3 loop is CASQGASYNEQFF. DNA for the CDR3: TGTGCCAGCCAAGGGGCCTCCTACAATGAGCAGTTCTTC.

The gene calls are TRBV19 and TRBJ2-7, with TRBD1 as a possible D gene (6 bases). The CDR3 has 14 residues. V lost 7 bases, J lost 0 bases, and 13 bases lay in between. Germline values: CDR1 LNHDA, CDR2 SQIVND (reference sequence). The CDR3 region is CASKPRDNSYEQYF. CDR3 DNA: TGTGCCAGTAAGCCTCGGGACAACTCCTACGAGCAGTACTTC.

The J gene is TRBJ2-7, the V gene TRBV13; TRBD2 is a possible D gene (7 bases). Trimming took 0 bases from V and 3 from J, leaving 12 bases between them. CDR1 PRHDT and CDR2 FYEKMQ come from the germline V gene (reference sequence). CDR3 size: 15 residues. The CDR3 coding sequence is TGTGCCAGCAGCTTAGGCCTAGGGGGGGGCTACGAGCAGTACTTC. It translates to CASSLGLGGGYEQYF.

The chain recombines TRBV10-3 with TRBJ2-7, with 10 bases fitting TRBD2. The CDR3 loop spans 16 amino acids. The ends lost 0 bases at V and 3 bases at J; junction bases unmatched: 5. Germline CDR1 and CDR2: ENHRY and SYGVKD. CDR3 protein: CAISESASGRGYEQYF. The CDR3, as DNA: TGTGCCATCAGTGAGTCGGCTAGCGGGAGAGGCTACGAGCAGTACTTC.

The chain is built from TRBV9 and TRBJ2-7, with TRBD2 identical over 9 bases. There are 15 residues in the CDR3. The J segment lost 4 bases and the V segment lost 4 bases, leaving 9 bases of the junction unmatched. Germline V gives CDR1 SGDLS, CDR2 YYNGEE. The CDR3, as DNA: TGTGCCAGCAGCTACGGGCGGGAGGGCACGTACGAGCAGTACTTC. Protein: CASSYGREGTYEQYF.

The rearrangement joins TRBV4-2 to TRBJ2-1, with 7 bases identical to TRBD2. J was trimmed by 4 bases and V by 0 bases; bases with no gene match: 6. The CDR3 is made up of 16 amino acids. Germline CDR1 LGHNA, CDR2 YNFKEQ. The CDR3 coding sequence is TGTGCCAGCAGCCAAGACTCCTCTAGCGGTTACAATGAGCAGTTCTTC. It codes for CASSQDSSSGYNEQFF.

As to this clone: One junction end disagrees with the germline gene, perhaps due to a read error. The chain couples TRBV30 to TRBJ1-4, with D maybe TRBD1 (5 bases). Germline values: CDR1 GTSNPN, CDR2 SVGIG (reference sequence). The CDR3 runs 12 residues. The CDR3: CGGWGLDEKLFF. The CDR3 DNA reads as TGCGGGGGGTGGGGTTTGGACGAAAAACTGTTTTTT.

This sequence joins TRBV29-1 and TRBJ2-7; perhaps TRBD1 as D (5 bases). This CDR3 has 12 residues. CDR1 and CDR2 (germline): SQVTM, ANQGSEA. V lost 5 bases to trimming and J lost 0 bases, with 8 bases between them. CDR3 sequence: CSVRGPSYEQYF. Written as DNA, the CDR3 is TGCAGCGTTAGGGGTCCCTCCTACGAGCAGTACTTC.